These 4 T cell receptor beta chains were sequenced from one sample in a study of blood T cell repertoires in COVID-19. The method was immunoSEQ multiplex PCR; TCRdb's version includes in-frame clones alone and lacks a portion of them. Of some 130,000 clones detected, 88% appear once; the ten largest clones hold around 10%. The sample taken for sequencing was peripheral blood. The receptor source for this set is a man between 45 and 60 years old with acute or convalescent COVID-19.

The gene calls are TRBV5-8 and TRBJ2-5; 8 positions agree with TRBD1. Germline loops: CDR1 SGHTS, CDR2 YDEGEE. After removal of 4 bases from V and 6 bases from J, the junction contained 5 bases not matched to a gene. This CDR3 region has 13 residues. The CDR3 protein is CASSLDRVKTQYF. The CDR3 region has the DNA TGTGCCAGCAGCCTGGACAGGGTAAAGACCCAGTACTTC.

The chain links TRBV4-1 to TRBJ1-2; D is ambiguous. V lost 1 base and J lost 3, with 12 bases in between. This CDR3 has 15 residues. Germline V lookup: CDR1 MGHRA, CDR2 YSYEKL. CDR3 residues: CASSQVARQDYGYTF. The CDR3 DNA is TGCGCCAGCAGCCAAGTCGCGAGACAAGACTATGGCTACACCTTC.

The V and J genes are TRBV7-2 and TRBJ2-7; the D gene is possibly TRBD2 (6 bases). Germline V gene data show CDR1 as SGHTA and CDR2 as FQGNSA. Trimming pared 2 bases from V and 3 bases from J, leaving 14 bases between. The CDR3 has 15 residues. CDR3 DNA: TGTGCCAGCAGCTTACGGGAACTAGCTTTCTACGAGCAGTACTTC. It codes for CASSLRELAFYEQYF.

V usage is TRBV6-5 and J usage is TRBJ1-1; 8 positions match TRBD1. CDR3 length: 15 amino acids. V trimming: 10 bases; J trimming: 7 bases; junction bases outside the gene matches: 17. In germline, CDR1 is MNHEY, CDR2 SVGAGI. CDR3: CATRDRRMYDLEAFF. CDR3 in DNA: TGTGCCACCAGGGACAGGCGAATGTATGATCTTGAAGCTTTCTTT.